These T cell receptor beta chains were read from a single sample in a study of blood T cells in healthy people across ages. TCRdb analysed the 5' RACE reads with MiXCR anew, one entry per CDR3 protein. The profile covers about 1.7 million distinct CDR3 sequences, with 28% appearing a single time and around 7.7% taken by the ten largest. Sequenced: blood. These receptors came from a woman in her 30s in good health. The CDR3 runs from the conserved cysteine through the conserved F or W.

v_gene,CDR3aa
TRBV4-2,CASSQDYENTEAFF
TRBV6-5,CASKAGWETNEKLFF
TRBV20-1,CSATTIGTEAFF
TRBV5-5,CASSLGAASSYNEQFF
TRBV11-2,CASSLGSSGRSKNIQYF
TRBV12-3/TRBV12-4,CASSLSPNDRAQYF
TRBV14,CASSQGRGSCEQYF
TRBV5-1,CASSAHPDQETQYF
TRBV24-1,CATSDRDRSSYNEQFF
TRBV5-5,CASSFGGGNNEQFF
TRBV7-3,CASSSSGTGANEQFF